The T cell receptor beta chain described here comes from a study of T cells after posttransplantation cyclophosphamide. The protocol was immunoSEQ multiplex PCR, while the TCRdb copy is restricted to in-frame clones and leaves out a portion. The table has around 16,000 clones, almost 85% seen once; the top ten hold less than 6.5%. Methotrexate plus calcineurin inhibitor accompanied controls' myeloablative marrow transplants; sampling was 1 year later. This CDR3 contains 12 residues. CDR1 and CDR2 (germline): MDHEN, SYDVKM. V gave up 6 bases and J gave up 2 bases, with 8 bases separating them. Sequencing was performed on PBMCs, taken 350 to 400 days after allogeneic stem cell transplant with calcineurin inhibitor and methotrexate. The TCR comes from a male patient in his late teens or twenties who received an allogeneic stem cell transplant from a related donor, was CMV-positive, and had no GVHD. The T cells may come from the graft donor. The gene calls are TRBV28 and TRBJ2-7, with D perhaps TRBD1 (6 bases). Here the CDR3 reads CASRTGPYEQYF. DNA for the CDR3: TGTGCCAGCAGGACAGGTCCCTACGAGCAGTACTTC.